Following are 24 T cell receptor beta chains from one sample sequenced in a study of cytomegalovirus exposure and HLA in healthy donors. The PCR contained 60 Vbeta and 13 Jbeta primers. Clones were sequenced by immunoSEQ multiplex PCR, and TCRdb holds only the in-frame ones, with some missing. Of more than 250,000 clones listed, 70% to 90% are singletons. The specimen was PBMCs. These receptor sequences come from a woman between 18 and 29 years old in good health and CMV-seronegative.

This clone was seen only a few times. The chain joins TRBV27 to TRBJ1-5, with D possibly matching TRBD1 (6 bases). The CDR3 is made up of 15 amino acids. From germline, CDR1 is MNHEY and CDR2 SMNVEV (reference sequence). V shed 6 bases and J shed 0 bases, with 12 bases lying between them. CDR3 in DNA: TGTGCCAGCAGGAGGGACACCCTTAGCAATCAGCCCCAGCATTTT. Translation gives CASRRDTLSNQPQHF.

CDR3 sequence: CASRRGGRETQYF. In DNA form, the CDR3 reads TGTGCCAGCAGGCGGGGGGGCAGAGAGACCCAGTACTTC. This chain uses TRBV6-5 with TRBJ2-5; 9 bases match TRBD2. V shed 6 bases and J 4 bases; nucleotides not matched to a gene: 3. The germline V gene encodes CDR1 MNHEY and CDR2 SVGAGI. The CDR3 loop spans 13 amino acids.

V usage is TRBV7-9 and J usage is TRBJ2-5; 7 nucleotides agree with TRBD1. Germline lookup yields CDR1 SEHNR and CDR2 FQNEAQ (reference sequence). J lost 1 base, V lost 5 bases, and 7 bases had no gene match. CDR3 length: 15 residues. The CDR3 DNA reads TGTGCCAGCAGCCCACCACAGGGGTTCCAAGAGACCCAGTACTTC. Translating gives CASSPPQGFQETQYF.

The V gene is TRBV5-1, the J gene TRBJ2-6; D is unresolved. CDR3 length: 16 residues. CDR1 is SGHRS and CDR2 is YFSETQ in the germline V gene. Trimming cost V 4 bases and J 2 bases, with 13 bases left between them. DNA of the CDR3: TGCGCCAGCAGCCTTAGTCCCGTTCCTGGGGCCAACGTCCTGACTTTC. Translating it yields CASSLSPVPGANVLTF.

Concerning this clone: One end of the junction fails to match germline, which may point to a read error. Additional DNA sequences in this sample encode the identical CDR3. The chain combines TRBV7-2 with TRBJ2-7; 8 bases are a match to TRBD1. The germline V gene encodes CDR1 SGHTA and CDR2 FQGNSA. The CDR3 is made up of 15 amino acids. The CDR3 sequence: CASSLGAQGAYEQYF. CDR3 coding DNA: TGTGCCAGCAGCTTAGGGGCGCAGGGGGCCTACGAGCAGTACTTT.

The V call is TRBV9, the J call TRBJ1-3; D is perhaps TRBD1 (5 bases). Germline V gene lookup returns CDR1 SGDLS and CDR2 YYNGEE. This CDR3 has 15 residues. Trimming left V 1 base short and J 3 bases short, with 11 bases between. The DNA for the CDR3 is TGTGCCAGCAGCGTACGGGGGGAAGTTGGAAACACCATATATTTT. Amino acids: CASSVRGEVGNTIYF.

CDR3 nucleotide sequence: TGTGCCAGCAGCTTAATGGTCGGTGCGGGGGCCTCTCGGTCCAATGAGCAGTTCTTC. Its translation: CASSLMVGAGASRSNEQFF. The V gene is TRBV7-3, the J gene TRBJ2-1, with D tentatively TRBD2 (7 bases). V lost 1 base and J 6 bases, leaving 25 bases between the germline ends. Germline values: CDR1 SGHTA, CDR2 FQGTGA. This CDR3 has 19 residues.

The chain couples TRBV18 to TRBJ1-2, with D hard to call. This CDR3 region has 17 residues. Germline CDR1 KGHSH, CDR2 LQKENI. Trimming pared 3 bases from V and 4 bases from J, leaving 21 bases between. The CDR3 here is CASSPGEGEAQIYGYTF. In DNA form, the CDR3 reads TGTGCCAGCTCACCCGGGGAGGGTGAGGCTCAAATCTATGGCTACACCTTC.

The chain links TRBV7-9 to TRBJ1-4, with 7 positions matching TRBD1. Trimming took 4 bases from V and 0 from J; bases not matched to a gene: 5. The CDR3 is made up of 16 amino acids. The germline V gene has CDR1 SEHNR and CDR2 FQNEAQ (reference sequence). This chain's CDR3 is CASSSGQESTNEKLFF. The CDR3 DNA sequence: TGTGCCAGCAGCTCCGGACAGGAGTCAACTAATGAAAAACTGTTTTTT.

The V call is TRBV2, the J call TRBJ1-2, with D perhaps TRBD1 (5 bases). Deletions cut 5 bases from V and 8 bases from J, with 18 bases between. This CDR3 contains 14 residues. Germline V gene lookup returns CDR1 SNHLY and CDR2 FYNNEI. The DNA for the CDR3 is TGTGCCAGCAGTACAAGCTCCAGGGTCTTCGGCTACACCTTC. Translation gives CASSTSSRVFGYTF.

The CDR3 sequence: CASVPKGGASDTQYF. CDR3 sequence (DNA): TGCGCCAGCGTCCCCAAGGGGGGGGCCTCAGATACGCAGTATTTT. The genes are TRBV5-1 and TRBJ2-3; a weak D match, TRBD2 (7 bases). CDR1 is SGHRS, CDR2 YFSETQ, per germline. CDR3 length: 15 residues. V dropped 7 bases and J dropped 4 bases, with 19 bases sitting between them.

This clone has a single count. V usage is TRBV2 and J usage is TRBJ2-2, with 11 bases lining up with TRBD2. The germline V gene encodes CDR1 SNHLY and CDR2 FYNNEI. This CDR3 comprises 15 residues. Trimming at V came to 6 bases and at J to 6 bases, leaving 6 bases not matched to a gene. The CDR3 coding sequence is TGTGCCAGCAGCCAACCTAGCGGGGGGTCCGGGGAGCTGTTTTTT. Translating gives CASSQPSGGSGELFF.

The sample holds one count of this clone. The genes are TRBV19 and TRBJ1-2; tentative D call: TRBD1 (6 bases). Trimming removed 6 bases from V and 4 bases from J, with 12 bases in between. The CDR3 totals 13 residues. Germline values: CDR1 LNHDA, CDR2 SQIVND (reference sequence). The CDR3 DNA sequence: TGTGCCAGTAGCCCGGGACACCTCTATGGCTACACCTTC. It encodes CASSPGHLYGYTF.

The J gene is TRBJ1-5, the V gene TRBV18; TRBD1 matches 8 bases. With 5 bases clipped from V and 3 bases from J, the junction kept 3 bases outside the gene matches. The germline CDR1 and CDR2 sequences are KGHSH and LQKENI. The CDR3 has 14 amino acids. Here the CDR3 DNA reads TGTGCCAGCTCAGTGGACAGGGTCAATCAGCCCCAGCATTTT. Its protein is CASSVDRVNQPQHF. The whole variable domain, remainder taken from reference TRBV18 and TRBJ1-5, is NAGVMQNPRHLVRRRGQEARLRCSPMKGHSHVYWYRQLPEEGLKFMVYLQKENIIDESGMPKERFSAEFPKEGPSILRIQQVVRGDSAAYFCASSVDRVNQPQHFGDGTRLSIL.

The V gene is TRBV5-4, the J gene TRBJ2-1, with D uncertain. Germline-derived CDR1 and CDR2 are SGHNT and YYREEE (reference sequence). V lost 3 bases and J 9 bases, leaving 13 bases between the germline ends. The CDR3 is 13 amino acids. As DNA, the CDR3 is TGTGCCAGCAGCTCCGGTGCATCGGGTGAGCAGTTCTTC. Translating it yields CASSSGASGEQFF.

Only one count was recorded for this clone. This rearrangement joins TRBV19 to TRBJ2-7, with D possibly TRBD1 on 6 matching bases. This CDR3 is 14 amino acids long. Germline CDR1 is LNHDA and CDR2 is SQIVND (reference sequence). The germline V and J ends were trimmed by 7 bases and 2 bases, with 15 bases remaining between them. DNA for the CDR3: TGTGCCAGTATGGCGGGCAGGGGACCCTACGAGCAGTACTTC. Its protein is CASMAGRGPYEQYF.

The chain has TRBV18 and TRBJ2-1, with D uncertain. The CDR3 has 16 amino acids. CDR1 KGHSH and CDR2 LQKENI come from the germline V gene. V lost 6 bases, J lost 1 base, and 16 bases lay in between. The CDR3 nucleotides are TGTGCCAGCTCCATACTCCCTCCAACGTCCTACAATGAGCAGTTCTTC. It specifies CASSILPPTSYNEQFF.

The chain recombines TRBV19 with TRBJ2-7, with a weak D call TRBD2 (6 bases). The CDR3 length is 13 residues. V was cut by 6 bases and J by 6 bases, with 15 bases left in between. Looked up from germline, CDR1 is LNHDA and CDR2 is SQIVND (reference sequence). In DNA form, the CDR3 reads TGTGCCAGTAGCCCTTCCACCGGGGGCGAGCAGTACTTC. It translates to CASSPSTGGEQYF.

This chain links TRBV13 with TRBJ2-7; weak D call: TRBD2 (7 bases). The germline CDR1 and CDR2 sequences are PRHDT and FYEKMQ (reference sequence). This CDR3 spans 14 amino acids. V was pared by 3 bases and J by 3 bases, with 12 bases between. The CDR3 loop is CASSFRGGSYEQYF. CDR3 nucleotides: TGTGCCAGCAGCTTTAGGGGGGGGAGCTACGAGCAGTACTTC.

This clone was recorded once. The chain has TRBV27 and TRBJ2-1, with 12 nucleotides matching TRBD2. CDR1 MNHEY and CDR2 SMNVEV come from the germline V gene (reference sequence). With 4 bases clipped from V and 10 bases from J, the junction kept 17 bases outside the gene matches. The CDR3 spans 18 residues. The CDR3 sequence is CASSSSSGGALKAGEQFF. DNA for the CDR3: TGTGCCAGCAGTTCTTCTAGCGGGGGGGCCTTAAAGGCAGGCGAGCAGTTCTTC.

CDR3 loop: CASSLSRSSGNTIYF. Here the CDR3 DNA reads TGCGCCAGCAGCTTGAGCCGGAGCTCTGGAAACACCATATATTTT. The J gene is TRBJ1-3, the V gene TRBV5-1; no clear D gene. Trimming removed 1 base from V and 0 bases from J, with 8 bases in between. This CDR3 comprises 15 residues. Germline V gene sequence: CDR1 SGHRS, CDR2 YFSETQ.

The CDR3, as DNA: TGTGCCAGCAGCGCCCCGGGGGGCGGGGGGGAGCAGTTCTTC. Its translation: CASSAPGGGGEQFF. The chain couples TRBV9 to TRBJ2-1; the match to TRBD2 covers 8 bases. This CDR3 contains 14 residues. Germline CDR1 reads SGDLS; CDR2 reads YYNGEE. The ends lost 3 bases at V and 10 bases at J; junction bases unmatched: 9.

The chain is built from TRBV4-1 and TRBJ1-1, with D possibly TRBD1 on 5 matching bases. Deletions cut 4 bases from V and 0 bases from J, with 12 bases between. CDR1 is MGHRA and CDR2 is YSYEKL in the germline V gene. The length of the CDR3 is 15 residues. CDR3 nucleotides: TGCGCCAGCAGCCTCAGGGTAACAGTGAACACTGAAGCTTTCTTT. As protein: CASSLRVTVNTEAFF.

J is TRBJ1-2 and V is TRBV5-1; TRBD1 is a possible D gene (5 bases). The V and J ends lost 2 bases and 1 base respectively, with 9 bases between them. Per germline, CDR1 SGHRS and CDR2 YFSETQ. CDR3 length: 14 residues. This chain's CDR3 is CASSLGVVNYGYTF. DNA of the CDR3: TGCGCCAGCAGCTTAGGGGTCGTTAACTATGGCTACACCTTC.